This T cell receptor (beta chain) was recorded in a study of blood T cell repertoires in COVID-19. The repertoire was sequenced with immunoSEQ multiplex PCR; TCRdb's copy has only in-frame clones and lacks some. This table has roughly 110,000 clones, 65% to 80% appearing once. This CDR3 spans 13 amino acids. Germline V gene lookup returns CDR1 SGHTA and CDR2 FQGNSA. V lost 1 base, J lost 4 bases, and 7 bases lay in between. The chain joins TRBV7-2 to TRBJ2-5; D is unresolved. Sequencing was performed on peripheral blood. This TCR derives from a man between 70 and 80 years old with acute or convalescent COVID-19. CDR3 amino acids: CASSLVERETQYF. Here the CDR3 DNA reads TGTGCCAGCAGCTTAGTGGAGCGAGAGACCCAGTACTTC. The complete variable domain, with remaining parts taken from reference TRBV7-2 and TRBJ2-5, reads GAGVSQSPSNKVTEKGKDVELRCDPISGHTALYWYRQSLGQGLEFLIYFQGNSAPDKSGLPSDRFSAERTGGSVSTLTIQRTQQEDSAVYLCASSLVERETQYFGPGTRLLVL.